The 12 T cell receptor beta chains below come from one sample, sequenced in a study of T cells in Graves' hyperthyroidism and ophthalmopathy. Researchers amplified the TCR beta CDR3 regions from RNA transcripts. The HTBI primer set drove a first-round RT-PCR of the TCR CDR3. TCRdb re-called the multiplex PCR reads with MiXCR, one entry per CDR3 protein. The table lists roughly 580,000 distinct CDR3 sequences, roughly 13% of them singletons. The specimen was blood. These receptors all come from a woman in her 30s with Graves' hyperthyroidism that later progressed to Graves' ophthalmopathy.

The chain combines TRBV27 with TRBJ2-7; D is ambiguous. Germline V CDR1 and CDR2: MNHEY, SMNVEV (reference sequence). V lost 3 bases, J lost 4 bases, and 10 bases lay in between. This CDR3 has 13 residues. The CDR3 region has the DNA TGTGCCAGCAGTTTGTATGGCAGTTACGAGCAGTACTTC. As protein: CASSLYGSYEQYF.

The chain links TRBV27 to TRBJ2-6, with TRBD1 matching over 7 bases. Trimming at V came to 3 bases and at J to 0 bases, leaving 5 bases not matched to a gene. The CDR3 spans 17 residues. Germline assignment: CDR1 MNHEY and CDR2 SMNVEV (reference sequence). The CDR3 region is CASSFTGASSGANVLTF. In nucleotides, the CDR3 is TGTGCCAGCAGTTTCACAGGGGCCTCCTCTGGGGCCAACGTCCTGACTTTC.

This clonotype was seen a few times. Possible read error: a much larger clone is one base away. The rearrangement uses TRBV28 and TRBJ1-1; 10 nucleotides line up with TRBD1. Germline V lookup: CDR1 MDHEN, CDR2 SYDVKM. The CDR3 is 16 amino acids. The CDR3 region is CASSPSAGTGDTEALF. CDR3 nucleotide sequence: TGTGCCAGCAGTCCCAGTGCCGGGACAGGGGACACTGAAGCTCTCTTT. The entire variable domain, with the rest obtained from reference TRBV28 and TRBJ1-1, is as follows: DVKVTQSSRYLVKRTGEKVFLECVQDMDHENMFWYRQDPGLGLRLIYFSYDVKMKEKGDIPEGYSVSREKKERFSLILESASTNQTSMYLCASSPSAGTGDTEALFGQGTRLTVV.

There are a few counts of this clonotype. A much larger clone lies a single base off, so this may be a read error. This chain uses TRBV2 with TRBJ2-1; tentative D call: TRBD2 (6 bases). The CDR3 contains 16 residues. The V gene's germline CDR1 is SNHLY and CDR2 FYNNEI. This CDR3 is CASRGREVSSYNERFF. CDR3 coding DNA: TGTGCCAGCAGGGGAAGGGAGGTTAGCTCCTACAATGAGCGGTTCTTC. The whole variable domain, remainder taken from reference TRBV2 and TRBJ2-1, is EPEVTQTPSHQVTQMGQEVILRCVPISNHLYFYWYRQILGQKVEFLVSFYNNEISEKSEIFDDQFSVERPDGSNFTLKIRSTKLEDSAMYFCASRGREVSSYNERFFGPGTRLTVL.

Ten or more counts support this clonotype. The genes are TRBV12-3 or TRBV12-4 and TRBJ2-1, with TRBD2 as a possible D gene (5 bases). CDR3 length equals 14 residues. The ends were cut back, 5 bases at V and 10 bases at J, with 18 bases in the middle. The CDR3 region is CASSPQIQRGEQFF. The CDR3 DNA reads as TGTGCCAGCAGTCCCCAAATTCAGCGAGGGGAGCAGTTCTTC.

This clonotype was detected ten times or more. J is TRBJ2-1 and V is TRBV12-3 or TRBV12-4; D is ambiguous. The V and J ends lost 7 bases and 0 bases respectively, with 7 bases between them. This CDR3 is built from 13 residues. Here the CDR3 DNA reads TGTGCCAGCATGGTCAGCTCCTACAATGAGCAGTTCTTC. Translating it yields CASMVSSYNEQFF.

The table lists this clonotype with a few counts. J is TRBJ1-2 and V is TRBV5-6; D ambiguous. The CDR3 is 15 amino acids. Germline V gene lookup returns CDR1 SGHDT and CDR2 YYEEEE. Trimming pared 4 bases from V and 7 bases from J, leaving 20 bases between. CDR3 in DNA: TGTGCCAGCAGCCAGGACCCTGCGCCGGGTGGTGGCTACACCTTC. Translating it yields CASSQDPAPGGGYTF.

This clonotype showed up many times. The V gene is TRBV28, the J gene TRBJ2-7; 9 bases line up with TRBD2. There are 16 residues in the CDR3. V gave up 6 bases and J gave up 0 bases; unmatched junction bases: 9. The germline V gene encodes CDR1 MDHEN and CDR2 SYDVKM. The DNA for the CDR3 is TGTGCCAGCAGGCCTCCCGGGACTAGCCCCTCCTACGAGCAGTACTTC. This codes for CASRPPGTSPSYEQYF. The full variable domain, completed using reference TRBV28 and TRBJ2-7, is DVKVTQSSRYLVKRTGEKVFLECVQDMDHENMFWYRQDPGLGLRLIYFSYDVKMKEKGDIPEGYSVSREKKERFSLILESASTNQTSMYLCASRPPGTSPSYEQYFGPGTRLTVT.

In this sample, this clonotype turned up a few times. The chain joins TRBV10-3 to TRBJ1-2; D might be TRBD1 (6 bases). Looked up from germline, CDR1 is ENHRY and CDR2 is SYGVKD. V was cut by 8 bases and J by 8 bases, with 12 bases left in between. The CDR3 sequence is 11 residues long. CDR3 amino acids: CAISPGAGYTF. The CDR3 DNA reads as TGTGCCATCTCGCCAGGGGCGGGCTACACCTTC.

This clonotype was counted at least ten times. CDR3 loop: CASSLQGMGNTEAFF. The DNA of the CDR3 is TGTGCCAGCAGCCTGCAGGGGATGGGTAACACTGAAGCTTTCTTT. The rearrangement joins TRBV9 to TRBJ1-1; weak D call: TRBD1 (6 bases). The CDR3 runs 15 residues. In germline, CDR1 is SGDLS, CDR2 YYNGEE. V was shortened by 4 bases and J by 2 bases, with 15 bases between the two germline ends.

This clonotype was counted many times. The J gene is TRBJ2-7, the V gene TRBV12-3 or TRBV12-4; D is undetermined. The V gene lost 6 bases and the J gene lost 0 bases, with 9 bases spanning the gap. This CDR3 contains 13 residues. The CDR3 here is CASRVQSSYEQYF. As DNA, the CDR3 is TGTGCCAGCAGAGTACAGAGCTCCTACGAGCAGTACTTC.

The V call is TRBV16, the J call TRBJ2-7, with D hard to call. CDR1 KGHSY and CDR2 FQNENV come from the germline V gene. Trimming stripped 2 bases from V and 3 bases from J, with 8 bases between. CDR3 length equals 13 residues. CDR3 residues: CASSQRTLYEQYF. The CDR3 DNA is TGTGCCAGCAGCCAAAGGACGCTCTACGAGCAGTACTTC. Filled out from reference TRBV16 and TRBJ2-7, the complete variable domain reads GEEVAQTPKHLVRGEGQKAKLYCAPIKGHSYVFWYQQVLKNEFKFLISFQNENVFDETGMPKERFSAKCLPNSPCSLEIQATKLEDSAVYFCASSQRTLYEQYFGPGTRLTVT.